Described below is a single TCR beta chain sequence and its context. Per the original data handling: Using reference gene primer amplification, nucleated cell counts were estimated. TCRdb's copy holds only in-frame clones and misses some; the assay was immunoSEQ multiplex PCR. V and J calls and clone size are those listed in that table; D and trimming were worked out from the DNA. This table holds 130,000 or so clones, about four fifths found once. This record belongs to a study of blood T cell repertoires in COVID-19. Across the study: The United States, Italy and Spain were the sources of the acute and convalescent COVID-19 samples. T cells, B-cell-depleted T cells, or PBMCs supplied cDNA or gDNA.

The CDR3 has 14 residues. V gave up 6 bases and J gave up 6 bases, with 15 bases separating them. CDR1 and CDR2 from the germline V gene are SGHTA and FQGNSA. This TCR was recovered from a human donor in a cohort sampled during active COVID-19. The rearrangement links TRBV7-2 to TRBJ2-4; tentative D call: TRBD2 (6 bases). Source material: peripheral blood. The CDR3 sequence: CASSPSVGGNIQYF. Written as DNA, the CDR3 is TGTGCCAGCAGTCCGAGTGTGGGAGGAAACATTCAGTACTTC. The full variable domain, rest sourced from reference TRBV7-2 and TRBJ2-4, is GAGVSQSPSNKVTEKGKDVELRCDPISGHTALYWYRQSLGQGLEFLIYFQGNSAPDKSGLPSDRFSAERTGGSVSTLTIQRTQQEDSAVYLCASSPSVGGNIQYFGAGTRLSVL.